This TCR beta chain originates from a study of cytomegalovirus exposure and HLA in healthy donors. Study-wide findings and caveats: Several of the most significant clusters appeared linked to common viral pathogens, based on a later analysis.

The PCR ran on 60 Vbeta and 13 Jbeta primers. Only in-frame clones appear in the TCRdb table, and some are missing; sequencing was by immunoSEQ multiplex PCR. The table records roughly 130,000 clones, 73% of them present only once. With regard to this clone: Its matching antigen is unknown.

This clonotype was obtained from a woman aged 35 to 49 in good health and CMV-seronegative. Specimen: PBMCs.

DNA for the CDR3: TGTGCCAGCAGCTTTTGGGCAGGGGATGAAAATCAGCCCCAGCATTTT. Its protein is CASSFWAGDENQPQHF. V gene TRBV7-8 combines with J gene TRBJ1-5, with D maybe TRBD1 (6 bases). The germline gives CDR1 SGHVS, CDR2 FQNEAQ. Between the trimmed V and J ends, which lost 3 bases and 4 bases, there was a span of 16 bases. The CDR3 is 16 amino acids.